The TCR beta chain described here comes from a study of blood T cell repertoires in COVID-19. About the research overall: T cells, B-cell-depleted T cells, or PBMCs provided the cDNA or gDNA that served as material.

Original methodology: Amplified reference gene primers provided the basis for estimating nucleated cell counts. The method was immunoSEQ multiplex PCR; TCRdb's version includes in-frame clones alone and lacks a portion of them. V, J and clone size are taken as reported in that table, and D and trimming were inferred from the DNA itself. The sample gives about 250,000 clones, approximately 84% of which show up once; around 3.5% is in the top ten. Participants' reported clinical history set cohort assignment. Recovered participants had two consecutive negative NP/OP PCR tests, healthcare professional clearance, or symptom resolution. Looked up from germline, CDR1 is SGHRS and CDR2 is YFSETQ. The CDR3 loop spans 21 amino acids. V was pared by 2 bases and J by 4 bases, with 17 bases of the junction left unmatched.

Specimen: PBMCs or T cells enriched from blood (not recorded which). The chain combines TRBV5-1 with TRBJ2-2; 13 bases fit TRBD2. The source is a man aged 50-60 years who had recovered from COVID-19. The CDR3 sequence: CASSFDPTSGGLGSGTGELFF. The CDR3, as DNA: TGCGCCAGCAGCTTCGATCCGACTAGCGGGGGGCTGGGGAGTGGCACCGGGGAGCTGTTTTTT.